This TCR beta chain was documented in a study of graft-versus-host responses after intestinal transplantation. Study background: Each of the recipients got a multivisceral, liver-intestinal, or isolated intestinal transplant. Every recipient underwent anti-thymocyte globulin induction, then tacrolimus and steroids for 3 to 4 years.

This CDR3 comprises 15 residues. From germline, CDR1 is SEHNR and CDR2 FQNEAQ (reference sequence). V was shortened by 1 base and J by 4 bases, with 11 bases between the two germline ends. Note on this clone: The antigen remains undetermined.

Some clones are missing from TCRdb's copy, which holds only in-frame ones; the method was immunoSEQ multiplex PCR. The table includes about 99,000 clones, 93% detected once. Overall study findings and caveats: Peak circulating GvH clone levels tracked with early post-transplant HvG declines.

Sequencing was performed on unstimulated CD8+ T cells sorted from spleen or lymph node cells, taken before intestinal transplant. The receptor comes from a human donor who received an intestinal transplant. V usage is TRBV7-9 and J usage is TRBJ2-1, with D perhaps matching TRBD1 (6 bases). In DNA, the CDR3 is TGTGCCAGCAGCTTAGGGGGGCTGGAATACAATGAGCAGTTCTTC. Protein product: CASSLGGLEYNEQFF.